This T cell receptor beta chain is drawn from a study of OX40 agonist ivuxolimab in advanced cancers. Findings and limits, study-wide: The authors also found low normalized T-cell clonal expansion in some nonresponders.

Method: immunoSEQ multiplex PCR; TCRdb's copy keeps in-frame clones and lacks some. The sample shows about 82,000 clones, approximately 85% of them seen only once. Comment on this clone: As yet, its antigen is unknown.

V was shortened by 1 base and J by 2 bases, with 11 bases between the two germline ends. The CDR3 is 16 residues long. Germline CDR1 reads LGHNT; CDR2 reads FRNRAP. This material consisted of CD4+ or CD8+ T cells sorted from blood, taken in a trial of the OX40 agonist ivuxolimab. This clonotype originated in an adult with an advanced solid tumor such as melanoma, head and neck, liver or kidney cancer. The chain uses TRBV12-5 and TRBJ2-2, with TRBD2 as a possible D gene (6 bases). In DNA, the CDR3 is TGTGCTAGTGGTTTGGCCCGGGACTCAAACACCGGGGAGCTGTTTTTT. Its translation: CASGLARDSNTGELFF.